What follows are 27 T cell receptor beta chains derived from one specimen sequenced in a study of blood T cell repertoires in COVID-19. The data were produced by immunoSEQ multiplex PCR, yet TCRdb's version contains in-frame clones alone and is incomplete. The sample yields 180,000 or so clones, around 83% seen once. The sample consisted of peripheral blood. These receptors were taken from a man aged 18 to 30 with acute or convalescent COVID-19.

This chain joins TRBV28 and TRBJ2-7; 10 bases are a match to TRBD1. V shed 10 bases and J 4 bases; nucleotides not matched to a gene: 10. The germline V gene has CDR1 MDHEN and CDR2 SYDVKM. The CDR3 spans 14 residues. In nucleotides, the CDR3 is TGTGCCACCTCTTTGGGGACAGGGGATTACGAGCAGTACGTC. Protein: CATSLGTGDYEQYV.

This clone was counted once. This chain links TRBV12-3 or TRBV12-4 with TRBJ2-7; D not resolved. This CDR3 spans 12 amino acids. Here the CDR3 reads CASSLTADTLSV. In DNA form, the CDR3 reads TGTGCCAGCAGCCTCACGGCCGACACGCTGTCCGTC.

This clone was counted a single time. The chain uses TRBV28 and TRBJ1-2; 8 bases are shared with TRBD1. The germline CDR1 and CDR2 sequences are MDHEN and SYDVKM. Trimming removed 10 bases from V and 0 bases from J; junction bases left unmatched: 16. The length of the CDR3 is 17 residues. As DNA, the CDR3 is TGTGCCACAGGGGCACAGGGGGTCTTCCGTTCTAACTATGGCTACACCTTC. Amino acids: CATGAQGVFRSNYGYTF.

The genes are TRBV29-1 and TRBJ2-7; TRBD1 aligns across 8 bases. After removal of 6 bases from V and 3 bases from J, the junction contained 4 bases not matched to a gene. The CDR3 is 12 amino acids. The V gene's germline CDR1 is SQVTM and CDR2 ANQGSEA. DNA of the CDR3: TGCAGCGTGTTTGGACAGGGCTACGAGCAGTACTTC. As protein: CSVFGQGYEQYF.

This chain uses TRBV7-2 with TRBJ2-1; no clear D. The germline V and J ends were trimmed by 4 bases and 4 bases, with 11 bases remaining between them. The CDR3 loop spans 14 amino acids. Germline CDR1 is SGHTA and CDR2 is FQGNSA. The CDR3: CASSSRLDYNEQFF. The CDR3 DNA reads TGTGCCAGCAGCTCCCGACTGGATTACAATGAGCAGTTCTTC. Drawing the rest from reference TRBV7-2 and TRBJ2-1, the complete variable domain is GAGVSQSPSNKVTEKGKDVELRCDPISGHTALYWYRQSLGQGLEFLIYFQGNSAPDKSGLPSDRFSAERTGGSVSTLTIQRTQQEDSAVYLCASSSRLDYNEQFFGPGTRLTVL.

The sample holds a few counts of this clone. The chain carries TRBV7-8 and TRBJ1-2; D ambiguous. In germline, CDR1 is SGHVS, CDR2 FQNEAQ. CDR3 size: 19 residues. The V end was cut by 1 base, the J end by 4 bases, with 25 bases between. The CDR3 loop is CASSLERQGIGVPGYGYTF. CDR3 coding DNA: TGTGCCAGCAGCTTAGAACGTCAAGGGATCGGGGTCCCGGGCTATGGCTACACCTTC.

The count of this clone is one. This rearrangement joins TRBV25-1 to TRBJ1-2; maybe TRBD1 (6 bases). Germline-derived CDR1 and CDR2 are MGHDK and SYGVNS. Between the trimmed V and J ends, which lost 4 bases and 5 bases, there was a span of 11 bases. There are 13 residues in the CDR3. The CDR3 DNA follows: TGTGCCAGCAGTGGGGACATCGCGTATGGCTACACCTTC. Translation gives CASSGDIAYGYTF.

V gene TRBV6-1 combines with J gene TRBJ1-5; D ambiguous. CDR3 size: 15 residues. Germline V gene data show CDR1 as MNHNS and CDR2 as SASEGT. V was shortened by 3 bases and J by 6 bases, with 15 bases between the two germline ends. CDR3 DNA: TGTGCCAGCAGTGAGATGGGAGTTCAAGGTCAGCCCCAGCATTTT. Its protein product is CASSEMGVQGQPQHF.

This clone appeared once. CDR3 in amino acids: CASSLTGYNSPLHF. The CDR3 DNA is TGTGCCAGCAGTTTGACAGGGTATAATTCACCCCTCCACTTT. The chain is built from TRBV27 and TRBJ1-6, with TRBD1 matching over 7 bases. This CDR3 is 14 amino acids long. Germline values: CDR1 MNHEY, CDR2 SMNVEV (reference sequence). V dropped 3 bases and J dropped 4; count of bases not matched to a gene: 0.

The chain couples TRBV7-2 to TRBJ1-5; D remains unclear. Trimming pared 1 base from V and 6 bases from J, leaving 13 bases between. The V gene's germline CDR1 is SGHTA and CDR2 FQGNSA. The CDR3 length is 15 residues. The chain's CDR3 is CASSLGGGLSQPQHF. CDR3 nucleotide sequence: TGTGCCAGCAGCTTAGGTGGCGGGCTGAGTCAGCCCCAGCATTTT. The variable domain in full, with the rest retrieved from reference TRBV7-2 and TRBJ1-5, is GAGVSQSPSNKVTEKGKDVELRCDPISGHTALYWYRQSLGQGLEFLIYFQGNSAPDKSGLPSDRFSAERTGGSVSTLTIQRTQQEDSAVYLCASSLGGGLSQPQHFGDGTRLSIL.

This clone occurred a few times. The rearrangement joins TRBV6-1 to TRBJ2-6; D not resolved. The length of the CDR3 is 14 residues. V gave up 3 bases and J gave up 4 bases, with 7 bases separating them. From germline, CDR1 is MNHNS and CDR2 SASEGT. CDR3 region: CASSEVAGANVLTF. The CDR3 bases are TGTGCCAGCAGTGAGGTAGCCGGGGCCAACGTCCTGACTTTC.

The gene calls are TRBV5-6 and TRBJ2-7, with TRBD2 matching over 13 bases. With 3 bases clipped from V and 2 bases from J, the junction kept 11 bases outside the gene matches. In germline, CDR1 is SGHDT, CDR2 YYEEEE. The CDR3 is 18 amino acids. CDR3 DNA sequence: TGTGCCAGCAGCTGGACTAGCGGGGGAGGGCTGGCCCCCTACGAGCAGTACGTC. This gives the protein CASSWTSGGGLAPYEQYV.

This clone was seen a single time. V and J are TRBV6-6 and TRBJ1-1; a possible D gene is TRBD1 (5 bases). CDR3 length: 15 residues. Between the trimmed V and J ends, which lost 8 bases and 4 bases, there was a span of 20 bases. Germline lookup yields CDR1 MNHNY and CDR2 SVGAGI (reference sequence). DNA of the CDR3: TGTGCCAGCCGCAATCTAGGGACCGGGGGCACTGAAGCTTTCTTT. Its protein product is CASRNLGTGGTEAFF.

This clone appeared a single time. The chain employs TRBV7-8 and TRBJ1-2; no definite D call. The ends were cut back, 8 bases at V and 2 bases at J, with 12 bases in the middle. Germline assignment: CDR1 SGHVS and CDR2 FQNEAQ. The CDR3 runs 13 residues. The CDR3 spells CASGMGVNYGYTF. CDR3 DNA: TGTGCCAGCGGGATGGGAGTGAACTATGGCTACACCTTC.

This clone was recorded only once. The chain combines TRBV5-6 with TRBJ2-1; D uncertain. The ends were cut back, 1 base at V and 0 bases at J, with 11 bases in the middle. CDR3 length: 16 amino acids. The V gene's germline CDR1 is SGHDT and CDR2 YYEEEE. The CDR3 sequence is CASSLLGKSSYNEQFF. Written as DNA, the CDR3 is TGTGCCAGCAGCTTGTTGGGCAAGAGCTCCTACAATGAGCAGTTCTTC.

V and J are TRBV3-1 (or the pseudogene TRBV3-2) and TRBJ2-3, with TRBD2 as a possible D gene (7 bases). This CDR3 contains 15 residues. Germline V lookup: CDR1 LGHDT, CDR2 YNNKEL (reference sequence). Trimming removed 4 bases at V and 2 bases at J, with 13 bases between. The chain's CDR3 is CASSLRGGVTDTQYF. CDR3 DNA sequence: TGTGCCAGCAGCCTAAGGGGGGGGGTCACAGATACGCAGTATTTT.

This chain joins TRBV3-1 (or the pseudogene TRBV3-2) and TRBJ2-3, with 9 bases fitting TRBD1. The CDR3 consists of 15 residues. The junction had 6 bases not matched to a gene; V was cut back by 6 bases and J by 2 bases. From germline, CDR1 is LGHDT and CDR2 YNNKEL (reference sequence). CDR3 sequence (DNA): TGTGCCAGCAGTTCCGGGACAGGGTTCACAGATACGCAGTATTTT. Amino acid sequence: CASSSGTGFTDTQYF.

This clone was recorded once. The chain joins TRBV6-1 to TRBJ1-2, with 8 bases that match TRBD1. Unmatched junction bases numbered 9, after V lost 1 base and J lost 5 bases. Germline loops: CDR1 MNHNS, CDR2 SASEGT. The CDR3 totals 16 residues. The CDR3 sequence: CASSEGQGAMGYGYTF. In DNA form, the CDR3 reads TGTGCCAGCAGTGAAGGGCAGGGGGCCATGGGGTATGGCTACACCTTC.

This sequence joins TRBV5-8 and TRBJ1-1; D ambiguous. CDR3 size: 17 residues. Germline V gives CDR1 SGHTS, CDR2 YDEGEE. Trimming shortened V by 1 base and J by 2 bases, and 18 bases separated the two germline ends. In DNA form, the CDR3 reads TGTGCCAGCAGCTTGTCCGGCAAGGCAGGCAGAAACACTGAAGCTTTCTTT. Translation gives CASSLSGKAGRNTEAFF. Full variable domain (remainder filled in from reference TRBV5-8 and TRBJ1-1): EAGVTQSPTHLIKTRGQQATLRCSPISGHTSVYWYQQALGLGLQFLLWYDEGEERNRGNFPPRFSGRQFPNYSSELNVNALELEDSALYLCASSLSGKAGRNTEAFFGQGTRLTVV.

The table lists this clone with a few counts. This chain links TRBV5-5 with TRBJ2-5, with D tentatively TRBD1 (5 bases). CDR1 is SGHKS and CDR2 is YYEKEE in the germline V gene (reference sequence). V was cut by 0 bases and J by 4 bases, with 19 bases left in between. This CDR3 region has 17 residues. CDR3 sequence (DNA): TGTGCCAGCAGCTTGGAGGGGTTAGGGGCCTCGGGAGAGACCCAGTACTTC. Encoded protein: CASSLEGLGASGETQYF.

This rearrangement joins TRBV6-1 to TRBJ2-1; 11 bases agree with TRBD1. Germline V CDR1 and CDR2: MNHNS, SASEGT. J was trimmed by 4 bases and V by 0 bases; bases with no gene match: 5. CDR3 length equals 17 residues. CDR3 amino acids: CASSEADGQGAYNEQFF. The CDR3 region has the DNA TGTGCCAGCAGTGAAGCGGATGGACAGGGGGCTTACAATGAGCAGTTCTTC.

The V call is TRBV5-4, the J call TRBJ2-7; 7 bases match TRBD2. The V and J ends lost 4 bases and 0 bases, in that order; junction bases with no gene match: 13. From germline, CDR1 is SGHNT and CDR2 YYREEE (reference sequence). This CDR3 has 17 residues. As DNA, the CDR3 is TGTGCCAGCAGCGAGGTCGGAGTGGCGGGGGACTCCTACGAGCAGTACTTC. This encodes CASSEVGVAGDSYEQYF. Looking up the rest from reference TRBV5-4 and TRBJ2-7 gives the full variable domain: ETGVTQSPTHLIKTRGQQVTLRCSSQSGHNTVSWYQQALGQGPQFIFQYYREEENGRGNFPPRFSGLQFPNYSSELNVNALELDDSALYLCASSEVGVAGDSYEQYFGPGTRLTVT.

The rearrangement links TRBV15 to TRBJ1-1, with 7 bases matching TRBD1. The CDR3 length is 15 residues. The trim removed 0 bases at V and 4 bases at J, leaving 5 bases unmatched. Germline V lookup: CDR1 LNHNV, CDR2 YYDKDF (reference sequence). This CDR3 reads CATSRDRGQGTEAFF. CDR3 nucleotides: TGTGCCACCAGCAGAGATAGGGGGCAAGGCACTGAAGCTTTCTTT. Filled out from reference TRBV15 and TRBJ1-1, the complete variable domain reads DAMVIQNPRYQVTQFGKPVTLSCSQTLNHNVMYWYQQKSSQAPKLLFHYYDKDFNNEADTPDNFQSRRPNTSFCFLDIRSPGLGDTAMYLCATSRDRGQGTEAFFGQGTRLTVV.

The chain uses TRBV29-1 and TRBJ2-5, with 8 bases identical to TRBD1. V dropped 6 bases and J dropped 1; count of bases not matched to a gene: 13. Germline CDR1 is SQVTM and CDR2 is ANQGSEA. The CDR3 has 16 residues. This CDR3 reads CSVKVGQGALQETQYF. CDR3 in DNA: TGCAGCGTCAAGGTCGGGCAGGGGGCCCTCCAAGAGACCCAGTACTTC.

This chain links TRBV6-5 with TRBJ1-4, with D perhaps TRBD1 (6 bases). Per the germline V gene, CDR1 is MNHEY and CDR2 is SVGAGI. Trimming pared 3 bases from V and 5 bases from J, leaving 13 bases between. The CDR3 has 15 amino acids. The chain's CDR3 is CASSYNGRGNEKLFF. As DNA, the CDR3 is TGTGCCAGCAGTTATAATGGCAGGGGCAATGAAAAACTGTTTTTT.

V usage is TRBV5-1 and J usage is TRBJ2-5; D unclear. CDR1 SGHRS and CDR2 YFSETQ come from the germline V gene. This CDR3 contains 14 residues. The germline V and J ends were trimmed by 3 bases and 0 bases, with 9 bases remaining between them. The CDR3 DNA is TGCGCCAGCAGCTCCCCGAACTACCAAGAGACCCAGTACTTC. Translated, it gives CASSSPNYQETQYF.

This clone was found once. The chain uses TRBV4-1 and TRBJ1-3; TRBD1 agrees at 7 bases. CDR1 MGHRA and CDR2 YSYEKL come from the germline V gene. Trimming took 0 bases from V and 2 from J; bases not matched to a gene: 4. The length of the CDR3 is 16 residues. This CDR3 is CASSQEGQETGNTIYF. The CDR3 nucleotides read TGCGCCAGCAGCCAAGAAGGACAGGAAACTGGAAACACCATATATTTT.